This T cell receptor (beta chain) was retrieved from a study of molecular identifiers for immune sequencing clone quantification (dated by TCRdb to the late 2010s). Notes on the research overall: For a replicate experiment, RNA from approximately 20,000 or 100,000 naive CD8 T cells was divided into five aliquots, of which four were sequenced. This methods study benchmarked molecular-identifier clustering-based TCR repertoire sequencing (MIDCIRS) and TCR RNA copy counting, using CD8 T cells to do so. Results the study describes overall, beyond this receptor: Spiked-in Jurkat TCR RNA (approximately 10 copies' worth), which is not part of the donor repertoire, was contained in the naive libraries. When barcode sub-clustering was not used, chimeric consensus sequences inflated TCR diversity, with chimeras reaching as high as 47%. In CMV-specific effector cells, clones with more than 20 RNA copies accounted for over 99% of molecules, whereas in naive cells such clones accounted for under 1%. Highly expanded clone sizes could be underestimated because identical TCR molecules may share a barcode. Modeling indicated about 3 TCR RNA copies recovered per cell, compared with around 10 by digital PCR, which implies a capture efficiency of around 31%. Spiked-in Jurkat TCR RNA equivalent to a single cell was reported to be detectable even among one million naive CD8 T cells.

Receptors were amplified or captured by PCR. The sequencer was an Illumina HiSeq 4000. Preparation of bulk TCR libraries followed a previously described approach, with the TCR primers listed in Table S5. Total RNA was purified with the Qiagen AllPrep DNA/RNA kit. Reads from multiple sequencing runs of the same library were pooled before analysis. The paper's data handling went like this. Reads were retained only if an exact TCR constant sequence was present, and the retained reads were trimmed to 150 nt and grouped according to their 12-nt molecular barcodes. Within each barcode group, reads were sub-clustered at a 15% Levenshtein threshold, and quality-weighted consensus sequences were built per RNA molecule. Non-functional sequences were excluded, and lower-count sequences lying one edit away from another sequence were also excluded. Based on fitting two negative binomial distributions, any barcode sub-cluster with under 20% of the maximum read count was discarded. TCRdb reanalyzed the raw reads on its own, using fastp at Q25 for trimming and MiXCR for clone calling, and kept in-frame beta chains. Each CDR3 protein appears once, grouped with its most common genes and DNA. What appears here as the V and J calls and clone size reflects TCRdb's work, not the paper's. The sample includes about 10,000 distinct CDR3 sequences, with around 20% observed a single time. The ten largest clones add up to approximately 1.5% of the sample.

V gives up 0 bases and J gives up 4 bases, and the segment between their germline ends measures 14 bases. The CDR3 holds 16 amino acids from the cysteine to the phenylalanine. Only the CDR3 DNA is retained, 48 bases long and in frame from the first base. Looking up the germline V gene (reference sequence) yields CDR1 SEHNR and CDR2 FQNEAQ. Libraries of naive CD8 T cells were built from around 20,000 to 990,000 sorted cells, with 10%, 30% or 50% of the purified RNA used. On a BD FACSAria II, naive CD8 T cells were FACS-sorted as CD8+CD4-CCR7+CD45RA+ and collected into RLT Plus buffer. Detection sensitivity was tested by spiking Jurkat RNA equal to roughly nine TCR copies' worth into samples containing roughly 19,000-1,100,000 naive CD8 T cells. Enrichment of CD8 T cells was done with RosetteSep CD8+ T Cell Enrichment Cocktail plus Ficoll-Paque, and ACK red cell lysis came afterward. This clonotype is deemed medium-sized (0.01 to 0.1%). The clone's antigen remains unknown. No base-level quality is on record; no much larger clone is a single base apart.

The sequence was obtained from a human donor in good health. Some libraries in this study had Jurkat cell RNA spiked in. This chain joins TRBV7-9 to TRBJ2-3; the D gene is perhaps TRBD1, on 5 matching bases. Sequencing input: naive CD8+ T cells from blood, with Jurkat cell RNA spiked in. This sample's cell subset or site label indicates: FACS-sorted CD8+CD4-CCR7+CD45RA+ naive T cells. The nucleotides are TGTGCCAGCAGCTTAGCACCGTGGCAGGGCGCAGATACGCAGTATTTT. Its coded protein is CASSLAPWQGADTQYF.